The next 7 T cell receptor beta chains were all read from a single sample in a study of beta chain features in type 1 diabetes. What was sequenced were expressed TCRB transcripts, since all of the isolated RNA had been reverse transcribed. Sequencing used immunoSEQ multiplex PCR; TCRdb keeps in-frame clones, though not all of them. The repertoire holds approximately 150,000 clones, with just over 9% as singletons. Sequenced sample: central memory CD4+ T cells from blood. Source of these receptors: a woman aged 18-35 years in good health.

This clone was counted a few times. The chain uses TRBV29-1 and TRBJ1-2, with 7 positions matching TRBD1. The CDR3 loop spans 12 amino acids. Per germline, CDR1 SQVTM and CDR2 ANQGSEA. After removal of 7 bases from V and 0 bases from J, the junction contained 2 bases not matched to a gene. The CDR3 sequence is CSATGANYGYTF. Here the CDR3 DNA reads TGCAGCGCAACAGGGGCTAACTATGGCTACACCTTC.

This clone was counted only a few times. The gene calls are TRBV28 and TRBJ2-7; no clear D. Germline V gives CDR1 MDHEN, CDR2 SYDVKM. The CDR3 has 15 residues. V was cut by 6 bases and J by 2 bases, with 17 bases left in between. The CDR3 is CASSLPGGVTYEQYF. The CDR3 DNA reads as TGTGCCAGCAGCCTCCCCGGTGGAGTAACCTACGAGCAGTACTTC.

This clone showed up just a few times. The chain has TRBV5-1 and TRBJ1-1; possibly TRBD1 for D (5 bases). The germline CDR1 and CDR2 sequences are SGHRS and YFSETQ. The CDR3 has 13 amino acids. With 7 bases removed from V and 1 base from J, the gap between germline ends came to 11 bases. CDR3 residues: CASRGERNTEAFF. The CDR3, as DNA: TGCGCCAGCCGGGGGGAGCGGAACACTGAAGCTTTCTTT.

V usage is TRBV9 and J usage is TRBJ2-7, with 11 bases that match TRBD2. The V gene end was trimmed by 0 bases and the J gene end by 4 bases; junction bases not matched to a gene: 3. Germline values: CDR1 SGDLS, CDR2 YYNGEE. This CDR3 has 15 residues. The CDR3 nucleotides read TGTGCCAGCAGCGTAGGCGCTAGCGGGGGGTACGAGCAGTACTTC. It encodes CASSVGASGGYEQYF.

The chain recombines TRBV5-1 with TRBJ2-7; 10 bases match TRBD1. The CDR3 extends over 14 amino acids. The V gene's germline CDR1 is SGHRS and CDR2 YFSETQ. V lost 3 bases to trimming and J lost 3 bases; unmatched junction nucleotides: 3. DNA for the CDR3: TGCGCCAGCAGCTACCGGGACAGGGGCTACGAGCAGTACTTC. Residues: CASSYRDRGYEQYF.

This clone was detected many times. The V and J genes are TRBV9 and TRBJ1-1; D is unresolved. CDR3 length equals 15 residues. Germline V gene sequence: CDR1 SGDLS, CDR2 YYNGEE. With 0 bases removed from V and 6 bases from J, the gap between germline ends came to 15 bases. The CDR3 region has the DNA TGTGCCAGCAGCGTAGGTCACAGACCGAATTCTGAAGCTTTCTTT. Residues: CASSVGHRPNSEAFF.

The chain is built from TRBV6-6 and TRBJ1-5; D is unresolved. V was clipped by 7 bases and J by 5 bases, with 15 bases between them. Germline CDR1 reads MNHNY; CDR2 reads SVGAGI (reference sequence). This CDR3 is built from 14 residues. CDR3 amino acids: CASTSGEADQPQHF. The DNA for the CDR3 is TGTGCCAGCACCTCCGGGGAGGCGGATCAGCCCCAGCATTTT.